The 14 T cell receptor beta chains given below trace back to one sample, sequenced in a study of cytomegalovirus exposure and HLA in healthy donors. PCR used 60 Vbeta primers and 13 Jbeta primers. Repertoires were generated with immunoSEQ multiplex PCR, while TCRdb's copy carries only in-frame clones and drops some. The profile shows over 100,000 clones, around 84% of them singletons. What was sequenced was PBMCs. The origin of the receptors is a woman aged 25 to 39 in good health and CMV-seropositive.

The DNA for the CDR3 is TGTGCCAGTAGTTACGGGGGCACTGAAGCTTTCTTT. Translating gives CASSYGGTEAFF. This chain uses TRBV19 with TRBJ1-1, with a weak D call TRBD1 (5 bases). The V end was cut by 5 bases, the J end by 4 bases, with 8 bases between. CDR1 and CDR2 (germline): LNHDA, SQIVND (reference sequence). This CDR3 contains 12 residues.

V usage is TRBV6-5 and J usage is TRBJ1-1, with a tentative D call TRBD1 (6 bases). CDR1 and CDR2 (germline): MNHEY, SVGAGI. The ends were cut back, 0 bases at V and 1 base at J, with 9 bases in the middle. The CDR3 has 15 residues. The CDR3 DNA is TGTGCCAGCAGTTACTCTCCAGGGGCGAACACTGAAGCTTTCTTT. Amino acid sequence: CASSYSPGANTEAFF.

The V call is TRBV27, the J call TRBJ1-5, with 7 positions matching TRBD1. Germline V gene lookup returns CDR1 MNHEY and CDR2 SMNVEV (reference sequence). The CDR3 length is 17 residues. The J segment lost 7 bases and the V segment lost 1 base, leaving 13 bases of the junction unmatched. In DNA form, the CDR3 reads TGTGCCAGCAGTTTATATGGGATGACAGGGTTTCACCAGCCCCAGCATTTT. Its translation: CASSLYGMTGFHQPQHF.

This chain links TRBV4-1 with TRBJ1-2; perhaps TRBD1 as D (6 bases). The V and J ends lost 0 bases and 4 bases respectively, with 12 bases between them. CDR3 length: 15 amino acids. CDR1 MGHRA and CDR2 YSYEKL come from the germline V gene. The CDR3 loop reads CASSQDIQGSYGYTF. The CDR3 DNA reads as TGCGCCAGCAGCCAAGATATACAGGGAAGCTATGGCTACACCTTC.

The chain is built from TRBV19 and TRBJ2-5; 8 bases map to TRBD1. This CDR3 region has 15 residues. Germline CDR1 reads LNHDA; CDR2 reads SQIVND (reference sequence). V lost 4 bases, J lost 5 bases, and 9 bases stayed unmatched. The CDR3 protein is CASSTGTGGRETQYF. The CDR3 DNA reads as TGTGCCAGTAGTACAGGGACAGGCGGACGGGAGACCCAGTACTTC.

The chain is built from TRBV7-2 and TRBJ2-3; 8 positions match TRBD1. From germline, CDR1 is SGHTA and CDR2 FQGNSA. V lost 4 bases to trimming and J lost 3 bases; unmatched junction nucleotides: 15. The CDR3 covers 18 residues. CDR3 amino acids: CASSSRPTGGQGTDTQYF. The DNA for the CDR3 is TGTGCCAGCAGCTCCAGACCGACGGGCGGACAGGGAACAGATACGCAGTATTTT.

The chain recombines TRBV5-4 with TRBJ1-6; D may be TRBD1 (5 bases). The CDR3 totals 15 residues. The germline V gene has CDR1 SGHNT and CDR2 YYREEE (reference sequence). The V gene lost 4 bases and the J gene lost 7 bases, with 15 bases spanning the gap. CDR3 in DNA: TGTGCCAGCAGCCGGGGGAGTCCTGGGAATTCACCCCTCCACTTT. Translation: CASSRGSPGNSPLHF.

In its sample, this clone was seen a few times. The rearrangement joins TRBV4-3 to TRBJ1-3; D is undetermined. This CDR3 contains 13 residues. The germline V and J ends were trimmed by 3 bases and 7 bases, with 10 bases remaining between them. Germline V gene data show CDR1 as LGHNA and CDR2 as YSLEER. The CDR3 loop reads CASSHTRANTIYF. The CDR3 DNA reads TGCGCCAGCAGCCATACGCGGGCCAACACCATATATTTT.

V usage is TRBV30 and J usage is TRBJ2-3; TRBD2 matches at 7 bases. Germline CDR1 is GTSNPN and CDR2 is SVGIG (reference sequence). J gave up 11 bases and V 8 bases, and 13 bases lay outside the gene matches. The length of the CDR3 is 12 residues. CDR3 sequence (DNA): TGTGCCCTAAGGAGGGGAGGGTCTTTGCAGTATTTT. Translation: CALRRGGSLQYF.

The rearrangement joins TRBV13 to TRBJ2-3, with D maybe TRBD2 (7 bases). The V and J ends lost 5 bases and 6 bases respectively, with 21 bases between them. Germline V gives CDR1 PRHDT, CDR2 FYEKMQ (reference sequence). This CDR3 spans 16 amino acids. This CDR3 reads CASSPGGRGRFDTQYF. CDR3 in DNA: TGTGCCAGCAGCCCGGGGGGCAGGGGAAGATTCGATACGCAGTATTTT.

The chain carries TRBV5-4 and TRBJ2-2; D might be TRBD1 (5 bases). CDR1 is SGHNT, CDR2 YYREEE, per germline (reference sequence). The CDR3 sequence is 15 residues long. V lost 4 bases to trimming and J lost 3 bases, with 13 bases between them. For the CDR3, the DNA is TGTGCCAGCAGCACACGACAGAGGCACACCGGGGAGCTGTTTTTT. It encodes CASSTRQRHTGELFF.

The chain joins TRBV5-1 to TRBJ2-1; TRBD2 matches 10 bases. The CDR3 contains 14 residues. The germline gives CDR1 SGHRS, CDR2 YFSETQ. Germline trimming cut 4 bases from V and 7 bases from J; bases unmatched to any gene: 5. The CDR3 region has the DNA TGCGCCAGCAGCAGGGGACTAGCGAAGAATGAGCAGTTCTTC. Amino acid sequence: CASSRGLAKNEQFF.

This sequence joins TRBV20-1 and TRBJ2-1; D is undetermined. Per germline, CDR1 DFQATT and CDR2 SNEGSKA (reference sequence). The germline V and J ends were trimmed by 6 bases and 9 bases, with 12 bases remaining between them. CDR3 length equals 11 residues. The CDR3 bases are TGCAGTGCCCACCAATACGGTGAGCAGTTCTTC. Its protein product is CSAHQYGEQFF.

The V and J genes are TRBV28 and TRBJ1-5, with 11 bases aligning to TRBD1. Trimming took 8 bases from V and 7 from J; bases not matched to a gene: 7. Germline V CDR1 and CDR2: MDHEN, SYDVKM. The length of the CDR3 is 14 residues. CDR3 amino acids: CASLSGDRGQPQHF. The CDR3 DNA reads as TGTGCCAGCCTCTCCGGGGACAGGGGGCAGCCCCAGCATTTT.